The rows below give T cell receptor beta chains drawn from one sample of a study of T-cell reconstitution after alpha-beta-depleted transplantation in children. TCRdb reprocessed the PCR reads with MiXCR, giving one entry per CDR3 protein. The sample carries 250,000 to 400,000 distinct CDR3 sequences, roughly 25% recorded once. This material consisted of PBMCs, mostly from graft donor cells, taken 180 days after TCRalphabeta/CD19-depleted stem cell transplant. These receptors were taken from a male patient younger than 18 who had a stem cell transplant for acute lymphoblastic leukemia, so the T cells may come from the graft donor. The CDR3 runs from the conserved cysteine through the conserved F or W. The order of the fields is V gene, D gene, clone size, J gene, CDR3 DNA, CDR3 protein. A D gene is named only where the DNA matches it firmly. Size values are once, few and many counts, or a class for expanded clones, and some rows have none.

TRBV28	NA	NA	TRBJ2-7	TGTGCCAGCAGCGAGTTACGGGACGGCGCCTACGAGCAGTACTTC	CASSELRDGAYEQYF
TRBV20-1	NA	few	TRBJ2-5	TGCAGTGCTACCGGGACCAGAATCCAAGAGACCCAGTACTTC	CSATGTRIQETQYF
TRBV10-3	NA	few	TRBJ2-3	TGTGCCATCAGTGGTTACAAGGATACGCAGTATTTT	CAISGYKDTQYF
TRBV7-2	TRBD1	NA	TRBJ1-3	TGTGCCAGCAGCGTCGACAGGGCGGGTGGAAACACCATATATTTT	CASSVDRAGGNTIYF
TRBV6-1	TRBD1	many	TRBJ2-7	TGTGCCAGCAGTGAACGAGACAGGGGCCACGAGCAGTACTTC	CASSERDRGHEQYF
TRBV3-1	NA	few	TRBJ2-7	TGTGCCAGCAGCCCCAGGAGGGGAACCTACGAGCAGTACTTC	CASSPRRGTYEQYF
TRBV9	NA	few	TRBJ2-1	TGTGCCAGCAGCCCGGGCGGGGACTTGTACAATGAGCAGTTCTTC	CASSPGGDLYNEQFF
TRBV3-1	NA	NA	TRBJ2-7	TGTGCCAGCAGCGCCCGCTACGAGCAGTACTTC	CASSARYEQYF
TRBV12-3/TRBV12-4	NA	NA	TRBJ1-6	TGTGCCAGCAGACCCGGGACAATGAATTCACCCCTCCACTTT	CASRPGTMNSPLHF
TRBV4-2	NA	NA	TRBJ2-5	TGTGCCAGCAGCCAAGGAGGACCTCAAGAGACCCAGTACTTC	CASSQGGPQETQYF
TRBV12-3/TRBV12-4	TRBD1	few	TRBJ1-2	TGTGCCAGCAGGCCCCGGACAGGGACCCACTATGGCTACACCTTC	CASRPRTGTHYGYTF
TRBV7-9	TRBD2	few	TRBJ2-2	TGTGCCACCCTAAGCGGGAGAATTGCCGGGGAGCTGTTTTTT	CATLSGRIAGELFF
TRBV3-1	NA	once	TRBJ2-5	TGTGCCAGCAGCCTTTCGGGGCGCGGGTGGGAGACCCAGTACTTC	CASSLSGRGWETQYF
TRBV7-9	NA	once	TRBJ2-7	TGTGCCAGCAGCGCCTTTAAAATCGAGCAGTACTTC	CASSAFKIEQYF
TRBV7-6	NA	few	TRBJ2-1	TGTGCCAGCAGCTTAACGGTCCCCGGGGATGAGCAGTTCTTC	CASSLTVPGDEQFF
TRBV3-1	NA	few	TRBJ2-5	TGTGCCAGCAGCCCCCCTGACGCCAGTTTCCAAGAGACCCAGTACTTC	CASSPPDASFQETQYF
TRBV24-1	NA	NA	TRBJ2-1	TGTGCCACCAGTGACCCCGGACCGGCGCCCTCCTACAATGAGCAGTTCTTC	CATSDPGPAPSYNEQFF
TRBV12-3/TRBV12-4	TRBD1	NA	TRBJ1-5	TGTGCCAGCAGTTTAAATAGCGACAGGGTCAATCAGCCCCAGCATTTT	CASSLNSDRVNQPQHF
TRBV9	NA	NA	TRBJ2-7	TGTGCCAGCAGCGTAGGTGTAAACTACGAGCAGTACTTC	CASSVGVNYEQYF
TRBV11-2	TRBD1	NA	TRBJ2-5	TGTGCCAGCAGTCCCGGGACAGGGGCCCTTCGGGAGACCCAGTACTTC	CASSPGTGALRETQYF
TRBV20-1	TRBD2	NA	TRBJ2-3	TGCAGTGCTAGGAAGGGACTAGCGGGAGATACGCAGTATTTT	CSARKGLAGDTQYF
TRBV29-1	NA	NA	TRBJ1-4	TGCAGCGGGAGTACCCGGCTGTGGCGGCTAGAAAAACTGTTTTTT	CSGSTRLWRLEKLFF
TRBV28	NA	few	TRBJ2-7	TGTGCCAGCAGTTCTAGCAGGCGGGAACCCAACTTC	CASSSSRREPNF
TRBV29-1	TRBD1	NA	TRBJ2-2	TGCAGCGTTGAAAGACAGGGTAGGACCGGGGAGCTGTTTTTT	CSVERQGRTGELFF
TRBV15	NA	NA	TRBJ2-3	TGTGCCACCAGCATCCCCCAGCGGATGTCAGATACGCAGTATTTT	CATSIPQRMSDTQYF
TRBV21-1	NA	NA	TRBJ1-3	TGTGCCAGCGCCAGGGGGTCTGGAAACACCATATATTTT	CASARGSGNTIYF
TRBV7-2	NA	many	TRBJ2-1	TGTGCCAGCAGTTCTAACCGGGACGGCTACAATGAGCAGTTCTTC	CASSSNRDGYNEQFF
TRBV5-1	NA	few	TRBJ2-3	TGCGCCAGCAGCTTGGTCCCGGGAGTCACAGATACGCAGTATTTT	CASSLVPGVTDTQYF